These 16 T cell receptor beta chains were sequenced from one sample in a study of T cells in Graves' hyperthyroidism and ophthalmopathy. TCR beta CDR3 regions were amplified from RNA transcripts. The HTBI primer set was used in a first-round RT-PCR of the TCR CDR3. TCRdb reprocessed the multiplex PCR reads via MiXCR and lists one record per CDR3 protein. This table holds approximately 400,000 distinct CDR3 sequences, more than 15% found once. Sequenced: blood. The receptors stem from a woman aged 18 to 35 with Graves' hyperthyroidism.

V and J are TRBV24-1 and TRBJ2-7; D tentatively fits TRBD1 or TRBD2 (5 bases each). The CDR3 contains 15 residues. Germline-derived CDR1 and CDR2 are KGHDR and SFDVKD. CDR3 DNA sequence: TGTGCCACCGGTGATTTCGGGCAGGGAGACGACGAGCAGTACGTC. It yields the protein CATGDFGQGDDEQYV.

This clonotype was counted ten times or more. The chain has TRBV5-1 and TRBJ1-1, with 7 nucleotides matching TRBD1. Germline V CDR1 and CDR2: SGHRS, YFSETQ. J gave up 5 bases and V 4 bases, and 8 bases lay outside the gene matches. The CDR3 consists of 14 residues. In nucleotides, the CDR3 is TGCGCCAGCAGCATCGACAGGGCGAGGACTGAAGCTTTCTTT. Translated, it gives CASSIDRARTEAFF.

This clonotype was recorded a few times. The chain combines TRBV29-1 with TRBJ1-2, with TRBD1 as a possible D gene (6 bases). Per the germline V gene, CDR1 is SQVTM and CDR2 is ANQGSEA. V was shortened by 1 base and J by 5 bases, with 14 bases between the two germline ends. CDR3 length: 14 residues. CDR3 loop: CSVEGGRGWYGYTF. Written as DNA, the CDR3 is TGCAGCGTTGAAGGCGGCAGGGGTTGGTATGGCTACACCTTC.

This clonotype was detected many times. The chain carries TRBV7-2 and TRBJ2-7, with TRBD2 matching 14 bases. J lost 4 bases, V lost 3 bases, and 8 bases had no gene match. The CDR3 spans 17 residues. Germline CDR1 reads SGHTA; CDR2 reads FQGNSA. This CDR3 reads CASSFAVTSGGAYEQYF. The CDR3 DNA reads TGTGCCAGCAGCTTCGCCGTGACTAGCGGGGGGGCATACGAGCAGTACTTC.

The gene calls are TRBV10-3 and TRBJ2-4; 15 bases are a match to TRBD2. From germline, CDR1 is ENHRY and CDR2 SYGVKD. The CDR3 contains 21 residues. J lost 0 bases, V lost 0 bases, and 9 bases had no gene match. The CDR3 loop reads CAISESRTSGRVYKAKNIQYF. The DNA for the CDR3 is TGTGCCATCAGTGAGTCCAGGACTAGCGGGAGGGTCTACAAAGCCAAAAACATTCAGTACTTC.

This clonotype was observed at least ten times. The V call is TRBV18, the J call TRBJ2-7; D uncertain. The CDR3 is 15 residues long. The V end was cut by 9 bases, the J end by 6 bases, with 24 bases between. CDR1 and CDR2 from the germline V gene are KGHSH and LQKENI. The DNA of the CDR3 is TGTGCCAGTTTGAAGTCGGTGGGTTCCGGGTCCGAGCAGTACTTC. Protein product: CASLKSVGSGSEQYF.

The rearrangement uses TRBV2 and TRBJ1-5, with 9 nucleotides matching TRBD1. CDR3 size: 16 residues. Per germline, CDR1 SNHLY and CDR2 FYNNEI. V lost 5 bases and J lost 1; bases outside the gene matches: 6. CDR3 nucleotides: TGTGCCAGCAGTCCGGACAGGGGACGGAGCAATCAGCCCCAGCATTTT. Amino acid sequence: CASSPDRGRSNQPQHF.

This clonotype was found a few times. Its ends do not fully match the called genes, so a read error is possible. The V and J genes are TRBV11-1 and TRBJ2-5, with TRBD2 identical over 8 bases. Germline CDR1 reads SGHAT; CDR2 reads FQDESV (reference sequence). This CDR3 has 15 amino acids. Here the CDR3 DNA reads TGCGCCAGCAGCTTGGCGGGGGGTGATGGAGAGACCCAGTACTTC. Its protein product is CASSLAGGDGETQYF.

This clonotype was counted at least ten times. This chain uses TRBV6-1 with TRBJ1-5; D call uncertain. Germline lookup yields CDR1 MNHNS and CDR2 SASEGT. The germline V and J ends were trimmed by 5 bases and 7 bases, with 12 bases remaining between them. The CDR3 spans 13 residues. CDR3 in amino acids: CASSPVGRQPQHF. CDR3 coding DNA: TGTGCCAGCAGTCCCGTTGGGAGGCAGCCCCAGCATTTT.

This chain uses TRBV19 with TRBJ1-1, with a possible D match to TRBD1 (6 bases). Germline V gene lookup returns CDR1 LNHDA and CDR2 SQIVND (reference sequence). The CDR3 has 16 residues. V shed 3 bases and J shed 0 bases, with 14 bases lying between them. The CDR3 reads CASSIGQGRLNTEAFF. The CDR3 bases are TGTGCCAGTAGTATCGGTCAGGGGAGGTTGAACACTGAAGCTTTCTTT.

The chain recombines TRBV27 with TRBJ1-1; 7 positions agree with TRBD1. V trimming: 0 bases; J trimming: 4 bases; junction bases outside the gene matches: 5. The CDR3 runs 15 residues. Germline lookup yields CDR1 MNHEY and CDR2 SMNVEV (reference sequence). The DNA of the CDR3 is TGTGCCAGCAGTTTATCCCCCAGGGGGTTCACTGAAGCTTTCTTT. The encoded protein is CASSLSPRGFTEAFF.

The chain has TRBV5-6 and TRBJ1-3, with a tentative D call TRBD1 (6 bases). Trimming removed 0 bases at V and 2 bases at J, with 15 bases between. CDR1 is SGHDT, CDR2 YYEEEE, per germline. The CDR3 totals 17 residues. The CDR3 DNA is TGTGCCAGCAGCTTGGACGGCAGGGGATTCACTGGAAACACCATATATTTT. Its protein is CASSLDGRGFTGNTIYF.

This clonotype has at least ten counts. V gene TRBV7-9 combines with J gene TRBJ2-1; possible D gene TRBD2, 5 bases. V was shortened by 4 bases and J by 0 bases, with 10 bases between the two germline ends. The CDR3 is 15 amino acids. Germline values: CDR1 SEHNR, CDR2 FQNEAQ (reference sequence). This CDR3 is CASSYPGISYNEQFF. The CDR3 DNA follows: TGTGCCAGCAGCTACCCGGGAATCTCCTACAATGAGCAGTTCTTC.

This clonotype has at least ten counts. This chain uses TRBV18 with TRBJ1-4; 10 bases match TRBD1. The V gene end was trimmed by 3 bases and the J gene end by 6 bases; junction bases not matched to a gene: 4. The germline V gene encodes CDR1 KGHSH and CDR2 LQKENI. This CDR3 has 15 residues. CDR3 protein: CASSPLGTGDEKLFF. As DNA, the CDR3 is TGTGCCAGCTCACCTTTGGGGACAGGGGATGAAAAACTGTTTTTT.

Many counts were recorded for this clonotype. This chain links TRBV7-8 with TRBJ2-3, with TRBD1 matching 9 bases. Germline assignment: CDR1 SGHVS and CDR2 FQNEAQ. CDR3 length equals 18 residues. V lost 2 bases, J lost 2 bases, and 11 bases stayed unmatched. For the CDR3, the DNA is TGTGCCAGCAGCTTACGTGGGACAGGGACCCAATTCACAGATACGCAGTATTTT. It specifies CASSLRGTGTQFTDTQYF.

The genes are TRBV19 and TRBJ1-5, with D maybe TRBD1 (6 bases). The CDR3 runs 14 residues. Trimming pared 2 bases from V and 5 bases from J, leaving 10 bases between. Germline V gene lookup returns CDR1 LNHDA and CDR2 SQIVND (reference sequence). The CDR3 loop is CASSIQGQDQPQHF. In DNA, the CDR3 is TGTGCCAGTAGTATACAGGGACAAGATCAGCCCCAGCATTTT.